The next 3 T cell receptor beta chains were all read from a single sample in a study of blood T cell repertoires in COVID-19. Clones were sequenced by immunoSEQ multiplex PCR, and TCRdb holds only the in-frame ones, with some missing. Here the sample spans 230,000 or so clones, around 82% being singletons. Sequencing was carried out using PBMCs or T cells enriched from blood (not recorded which). The receptors were gathered from a man in his forties or fifties who had recovered from COVID-19.

V is TRBV7-9 and J is TRBJ2-2, with TRBD2 matching 11 bases. After removal of 3 bases from V and 6 bases from J, the junction contained 6 bases not matched to a gene. Germline V gives CDR1 SEHNR, CDR2 FQNEAQ (reference sequence). CDR3 length: 16 residues. CDR3 DNA: TGTGCCAGCAGCTTGAGCCTAGCGGGAGGTCCCGGGGAGCTGTTTTTT. Translated, it gives CASSLSLAGGPGELFF.

The gene calls are TRBV18 and TRBJ1-6; tentative D call: TRBD1 (5 bases). V lost 3 bases and J lost 7, with 19 bases in between. The CDR3 loop spans 17 amino acids. Germline V gives CDR1 KGHSH, CDR2 LQKENI. CDR3 sequence: CASSPASGGGGNSPLHF. CDR3 coding DNA: TGTGCCAGCTCACCGGCATCCGGCGGGGGAGGGAATTCACCCCTCCACTTT.

V gene TRBV4-1 combines with J gene TRBJ1-2; TRBD1 matches at 7 bases. J lost 4 bases, V lost 7 bases, and 15 bases had no gene match. The CDR3 extends over 16 amino acids. Germline V gives CDR1 MGHRA, CDR2 YSYEKL. CDR3 DNA sequence: TGCGCCAGCACCGCGTCAGGGGGAATATCTGTCTATGGCTACACCTTC. Protein: CASTASGGISVYGYTF.